This entry concerns a single T cell receptor beta chain. Its cognate antigen is unknown. Produced via immunoSEQ multiplex PCR; TCRdb's table is partial and in-frame only. This sample has some 60,000 clones, with 70% to 80% found just once. The sample comes from a study of radiotherapy plus CTLA-4 blockade in lung cancer. Study-level points and caveats: How blood T cell clones changed early, along with interferon-beta, reportedly forecast response best. Among blood TCR repertoires after radiotherapy plus ipilimumab, tumor-derived clones expanded.

Patients had chemo-refractory metastatic non-small-cell lung cancer and received focal radiation plus CTLA-4 blockade that used ipilimumab. Germline CDR1 MNHEY, CDR2 SMNVEV (reference sequence). The CDR3 has 15 residues. Trimming took off 5 bases at V and 6 bases at J, with 16 bases between the two ends. This material consisted of peripheral blood, taken from a patient treated with radiotherapy plus ipilimumab. The V call is TRBV27, the J call TRBJ2-2; unclear D gene. The sequence was obtained from a human donor with non-small cell lung cancer who had a partial response to radiotherapy plus ipilimumab. The CDR3 DNA reads as TGTGCCAGCAGTACGGTGAAGGTGAGGCCCGGGGAGCTGTTTTTT. This codes for CASSTVKVRPGELFF.